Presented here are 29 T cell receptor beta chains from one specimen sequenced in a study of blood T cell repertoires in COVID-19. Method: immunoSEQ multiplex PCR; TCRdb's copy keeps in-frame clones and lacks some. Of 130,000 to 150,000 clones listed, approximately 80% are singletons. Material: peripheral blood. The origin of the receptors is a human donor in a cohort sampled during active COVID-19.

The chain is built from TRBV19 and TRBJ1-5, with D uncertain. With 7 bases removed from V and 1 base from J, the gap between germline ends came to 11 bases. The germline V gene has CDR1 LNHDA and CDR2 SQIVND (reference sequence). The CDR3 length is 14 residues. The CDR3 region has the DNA TGTGCCAGTAAAGATGCCAGAAGCAATCAGCCCCAGCATTTT. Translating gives CASKDARSNQPQHF.

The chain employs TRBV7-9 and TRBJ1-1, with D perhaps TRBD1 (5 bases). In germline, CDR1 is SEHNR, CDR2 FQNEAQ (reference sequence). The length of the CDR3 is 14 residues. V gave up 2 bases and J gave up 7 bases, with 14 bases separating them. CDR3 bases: TGTGCCAGCAGCTTACCCCAGGGTAGTGGTGAAGCTTTCTTT. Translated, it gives CASSLPQGSGEAFF.

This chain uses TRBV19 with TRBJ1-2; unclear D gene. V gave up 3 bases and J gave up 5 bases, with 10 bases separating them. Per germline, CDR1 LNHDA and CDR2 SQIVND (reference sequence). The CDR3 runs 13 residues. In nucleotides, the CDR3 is TGTGCCAGTAGTATGACTGTTGCGTATGGCTACACCTTC. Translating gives CASSMTVAYGYTF.

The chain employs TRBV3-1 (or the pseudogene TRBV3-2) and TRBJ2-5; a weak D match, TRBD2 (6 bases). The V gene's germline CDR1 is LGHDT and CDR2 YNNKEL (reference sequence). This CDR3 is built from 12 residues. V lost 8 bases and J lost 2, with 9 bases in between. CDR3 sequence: CASRRGQETQYF. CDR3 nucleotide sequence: TGTGCCAGCCGGCGGGGACAAGAGACCCAGTACTTC.

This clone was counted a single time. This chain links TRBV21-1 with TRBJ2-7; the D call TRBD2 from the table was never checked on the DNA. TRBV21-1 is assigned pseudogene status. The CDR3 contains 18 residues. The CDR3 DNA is TGTGCCAGCAGCAAAGAGGCTAGCGGGAGTTACAGCTCCTACGAGCAGTACGTC. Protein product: CASSKEASGSYSSYEQYV.

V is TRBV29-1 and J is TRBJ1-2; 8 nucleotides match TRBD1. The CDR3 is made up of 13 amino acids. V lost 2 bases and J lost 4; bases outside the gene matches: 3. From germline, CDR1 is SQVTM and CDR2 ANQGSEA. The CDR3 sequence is CSVEPGQGYGYTF. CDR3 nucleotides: TGCAGCGTTGAACCCGGACAGGGCTATGGCTACACCTTC.

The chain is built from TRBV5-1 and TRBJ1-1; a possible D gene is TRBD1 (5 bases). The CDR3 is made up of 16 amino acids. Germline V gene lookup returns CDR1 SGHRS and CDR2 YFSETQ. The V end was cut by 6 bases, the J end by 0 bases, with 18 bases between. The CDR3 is CASTTTAGVMNTEAFF. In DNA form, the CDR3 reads TGCGCCAGCACTACCACGGCGGGGGTAATGAACACTGAAGCTTTCTTT.

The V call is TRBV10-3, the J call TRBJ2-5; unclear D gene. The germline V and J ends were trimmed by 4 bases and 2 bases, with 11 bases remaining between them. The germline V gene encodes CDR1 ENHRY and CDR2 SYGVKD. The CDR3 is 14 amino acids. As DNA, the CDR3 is TGTGCCATCAGTGCCGCGCGTGATCAAGAGACCCAGTACTTC. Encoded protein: CAISAARDQETQYF.

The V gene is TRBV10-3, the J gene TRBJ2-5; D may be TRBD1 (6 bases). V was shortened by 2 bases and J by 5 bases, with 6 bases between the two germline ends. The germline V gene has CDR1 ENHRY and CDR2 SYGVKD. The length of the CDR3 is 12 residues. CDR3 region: CAISETGETQYF. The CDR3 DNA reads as TGTGCCATCAGTGAGACAGGGGAGACCCAGTACTTC.

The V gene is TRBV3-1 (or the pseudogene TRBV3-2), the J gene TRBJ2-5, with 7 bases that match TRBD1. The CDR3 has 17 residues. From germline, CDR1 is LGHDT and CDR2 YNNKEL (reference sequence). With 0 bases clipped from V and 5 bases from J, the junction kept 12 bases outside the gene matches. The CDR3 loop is CASSQDIGRGIGETQYF. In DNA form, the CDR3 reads TGTGCCAGCAGCCAAGATATCGGCAGGGGGATTGGGGAGACCCAGTACTTC.

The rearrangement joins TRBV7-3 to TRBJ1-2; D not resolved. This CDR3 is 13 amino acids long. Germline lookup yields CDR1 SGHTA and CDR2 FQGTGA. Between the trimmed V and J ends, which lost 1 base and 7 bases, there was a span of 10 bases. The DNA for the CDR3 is TGTGCCAGCAGCTTAATGCCCGGGAGTGGCTACACCTTC. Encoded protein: CASSLMPGSGYTF.

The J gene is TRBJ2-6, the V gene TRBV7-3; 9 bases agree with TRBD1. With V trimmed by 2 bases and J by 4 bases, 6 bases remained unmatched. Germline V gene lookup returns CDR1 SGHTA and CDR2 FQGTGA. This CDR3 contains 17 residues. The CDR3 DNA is TGTGCCAGCAGCTTAGGGACAGGGTCGCTCGGGGCCAACGTCCTGACTTTC. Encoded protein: CASSLGTGSLGANVLTF.

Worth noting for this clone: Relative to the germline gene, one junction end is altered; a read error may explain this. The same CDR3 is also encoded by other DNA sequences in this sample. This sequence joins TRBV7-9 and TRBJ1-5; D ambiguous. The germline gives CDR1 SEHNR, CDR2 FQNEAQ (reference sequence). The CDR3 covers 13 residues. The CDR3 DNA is TGTGCCCCCCTGCGGGATAGCAATCAGCCTCAGCATTTT. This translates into CAPLRDSNQPQHF.

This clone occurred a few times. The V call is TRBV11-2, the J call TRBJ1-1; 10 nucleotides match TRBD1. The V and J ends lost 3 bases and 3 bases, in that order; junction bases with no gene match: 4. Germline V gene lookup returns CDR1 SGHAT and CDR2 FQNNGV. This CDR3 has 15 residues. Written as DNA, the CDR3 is TGTGCCAGCAGCTTGGACAGGGGGGTATACACTGAAGCTTTCTTT. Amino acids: CASSLDRGVYTEAFF.

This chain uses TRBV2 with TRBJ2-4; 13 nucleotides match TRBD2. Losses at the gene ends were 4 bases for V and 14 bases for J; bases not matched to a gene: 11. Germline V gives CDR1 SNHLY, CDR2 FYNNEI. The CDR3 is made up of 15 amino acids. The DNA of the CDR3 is TGTGCCAGCAGTGTGGCCGGGACTAGCGGGAAGAGGGAGTACTTC. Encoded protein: CASSVAGTSGKREYF.

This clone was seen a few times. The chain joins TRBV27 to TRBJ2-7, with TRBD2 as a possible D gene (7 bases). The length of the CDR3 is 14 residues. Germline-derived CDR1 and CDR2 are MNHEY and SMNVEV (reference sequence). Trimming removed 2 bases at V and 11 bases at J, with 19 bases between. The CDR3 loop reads CASSLQAGQTEEYV. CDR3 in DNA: TGTGCCAGCAGTTTACAAGCGGGACAAACAGAGGAGTACGTC.

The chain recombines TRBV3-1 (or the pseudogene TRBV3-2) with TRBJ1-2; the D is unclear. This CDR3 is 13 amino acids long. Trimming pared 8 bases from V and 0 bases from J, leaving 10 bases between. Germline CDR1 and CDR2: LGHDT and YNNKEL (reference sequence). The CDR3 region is CASRRGSNYGYTF. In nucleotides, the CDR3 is TGTGCCAGCCGGCGGGGATCTAACTATGGCTACACCTTC.

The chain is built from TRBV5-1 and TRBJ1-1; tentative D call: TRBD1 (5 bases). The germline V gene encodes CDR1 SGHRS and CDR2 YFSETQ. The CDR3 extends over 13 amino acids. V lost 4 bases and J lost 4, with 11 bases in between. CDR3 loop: CASSDNTGTEAFF. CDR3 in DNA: TGCGCCAGCAGCGATAATACAGGCACTGAAGCTTTCTTT.

As DNA, the CDR3 is TGTGCCAGCAGTCCGACATCGGGGGGGCCTGGCTACACCTTC. Its protein is CASSPTSGGPGYTF. This chain connects TRBV28 to TRBJ1-2; possible D gene TRBD1, 6 bases. The germline V and J ends were trimmed by 5 bases and 7 bases, with 17 bases remaining between them. Germline V gives CDR1 MDHEN, CDR2 SYDVKM. This CDR3 comprises 14 residues.

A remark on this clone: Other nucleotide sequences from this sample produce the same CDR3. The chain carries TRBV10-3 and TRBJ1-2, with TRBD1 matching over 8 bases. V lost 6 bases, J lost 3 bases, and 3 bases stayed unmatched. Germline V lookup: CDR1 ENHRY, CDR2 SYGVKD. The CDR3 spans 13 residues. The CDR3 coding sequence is TGTGCCATCAGAACAGGGGGGGACTATGGCTACACCTTC. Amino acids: CAIRTGGDYGYTF.

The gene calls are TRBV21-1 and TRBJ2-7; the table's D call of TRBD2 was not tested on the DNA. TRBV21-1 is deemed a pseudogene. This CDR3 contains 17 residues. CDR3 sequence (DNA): TGTGCCAGCAGCAAAAGGAGACAGAATGGGGCTGCGGGGGAGCAGTACGTC. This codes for CASSKRRQNGAAGEQYV.

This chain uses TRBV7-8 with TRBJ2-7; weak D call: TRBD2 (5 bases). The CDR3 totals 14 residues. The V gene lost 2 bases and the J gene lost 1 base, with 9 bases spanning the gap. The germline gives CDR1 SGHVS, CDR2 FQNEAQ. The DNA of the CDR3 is TGTGCCAGCAGCTTACCCCGCGGGTCCTACGAGCAGTACTTC. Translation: CASSLPRGSYEQYF.

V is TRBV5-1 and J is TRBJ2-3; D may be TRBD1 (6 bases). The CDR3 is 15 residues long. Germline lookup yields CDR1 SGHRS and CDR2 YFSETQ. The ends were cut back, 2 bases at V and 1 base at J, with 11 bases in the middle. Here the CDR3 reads CASSLYRVGTDTQYF. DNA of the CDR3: TGCGCCAGCAGCTTATACAGGGTTGGCACAGATACGCAGTATTTT.

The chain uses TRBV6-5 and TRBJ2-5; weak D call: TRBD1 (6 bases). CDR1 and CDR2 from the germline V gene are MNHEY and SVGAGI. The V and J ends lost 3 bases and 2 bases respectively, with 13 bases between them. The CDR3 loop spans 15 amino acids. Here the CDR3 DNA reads TGTGCCAGCAGTTATCGACAGGCCAGTCAAGAGACCCAGTACTTC. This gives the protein CASSYRQASQETQYF.

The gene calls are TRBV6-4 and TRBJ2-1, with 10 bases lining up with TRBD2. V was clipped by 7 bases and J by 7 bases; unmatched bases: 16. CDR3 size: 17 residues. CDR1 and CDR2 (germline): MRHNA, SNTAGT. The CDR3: CASTEGLAGVVQNEQFF. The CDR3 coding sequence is TGTGCCAGCACCGAAGGTCTAGCGGGAGTGGTACAGAATGAGCAGTTCTTC.

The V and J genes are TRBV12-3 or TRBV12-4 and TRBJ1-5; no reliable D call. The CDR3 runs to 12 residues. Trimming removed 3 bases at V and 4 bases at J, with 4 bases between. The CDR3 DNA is TGTGCCAGCAGTTTCAGAAATCAGCCCCAGCATTTT. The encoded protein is CASSFRNQPQHF.

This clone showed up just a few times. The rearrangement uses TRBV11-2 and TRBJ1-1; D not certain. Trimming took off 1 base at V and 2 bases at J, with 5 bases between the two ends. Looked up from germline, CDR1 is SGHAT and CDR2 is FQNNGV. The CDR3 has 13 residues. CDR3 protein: CASSLVANTEAFF. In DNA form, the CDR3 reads TGTGCCAGCAGCTTAGTGGCTAACACTGAAGCTTTCTTT. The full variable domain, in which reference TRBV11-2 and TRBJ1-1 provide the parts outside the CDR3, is EAGVAQSPRYKIIEKRQSVAFWCNPISGHATLYWYQQILGQGPKLLIQFQNNGVVDDSQLPKDRFSAERLKGVDSTLKIQPAKLEDSAVYLCASSLVANTEAFFGQGTRLTVV.

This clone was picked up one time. As DNA, the CDR3 is TGTGCCAGCAGCCACCCCTTAGCGGGGGGCCGAACCTACAATGAGCAGTTCTTC. Its translation is CASSHPLAGGRTYNEQFF. The rearrangement joins TRBV4-2 to TRBJ2-1; 10 bases are shared with TRBD2. The CDR3 loop spans 18 amino acids. V lost 3 bases to trimming and J lost 2 bases; unmatched junction nucleotides: 10. Germline V gives CDR1 LGHNA, CDR2 YNFKEQ.

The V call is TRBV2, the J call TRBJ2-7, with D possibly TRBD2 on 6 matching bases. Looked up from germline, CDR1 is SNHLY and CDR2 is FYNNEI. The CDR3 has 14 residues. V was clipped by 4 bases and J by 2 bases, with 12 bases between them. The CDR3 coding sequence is TGTGCCAGCAGTGTGGGCGGGGCGCCCTACGAGCAGTACTTC. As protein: CASSVGGAPYEQYF.